The rows below give T cell receptor beta chains drawn from one sample of a study of PD-1 blockade in classical Hodgkin lymphoma. Assay used: immunoSEQ multiplex PCR; TCRdb lists only in-frame clones, some missing. The sample lists around 100,000 clones, around nine tenths seen once, with around 7% in the top ten. Specimen: peripheral blood mononuclear cells (PBMCs), collected before the second cycle of nivolumab. These receptors were obtained from a human donor with classical Hodgkin lymphoma. Both conserved end residues are part of each CDR3. D genes are given only for firm matches. Some rows have no size entry. The others give once, few or many, or a class for an expanded clone.

once	-	TRBV7-9	TRBJ2-5	12	CASSSAQETQYF	TGTGCCAGCAGCTCGGCTCAAGAGACCCAGTACTTC
-	-	TRBV30	TRBJ2-6	14	CAWSLGSGANVLTF	TGTGCCTGGAGTCTGGGCTCTGGGGCCAACGTCCTGACTTTC
-	TRBD2	TRBV7-9	TRBJ2-7	16	CASSGGRAAGGYEQYF	TGTGCCAGCAGCGGGGGGAGGGCCGCTGGGGGTTACGAGCAGTACTTC
once	TRBD1	TRBV6-6	TRBJ2-5	13	CASKDRGHETQYF	TGTGCCAGCAAGGACAGGGGGCACGAGACCCAGTACTTC
-	-	TRBV6-1	TRBJ2-7	12	CASSVDGREQYF	TGTGCCAGCAGCGTGGACGGCAGGGAGCAGTACTTC
-	-	TRBV13	TRBJ1-6	17	CASSLWGGPRDNSPLHF	TGTGCCAGCAGCTTATGGGGTGGGCCCAGGGATAATTCACCCCTCCACTTT
-	-	TRBV27	TRBJ1-2	13	CASSLLQGQGYTF	TGTGCCAGCAGTTTACTCCAGGGTCAAGGCTACACCTTC
-	-	TRBV9	TRBJ2-2	14	CASSQVRAPGELFF	TGTGCCAGCAGCCAAGTGCGGGCGCCCGGGGAGCTGTTTTTT
-	-	TRBV2	TRBJ1-6	14	CASRVWGPDSPLHF	TGTGCCAGCAGGGTGTGGGGGCCGGATTCACCCCTCCACTTT
-	TRBD1	TRBV7-6	TRBJ1-2	13	CASSPGQVYGYTF	TGTGCCAGCAGCCCGGGACAGGTTTATGGCTACACCTTC
-	TRBD1	TRBV27	TRBJ1-2	12	CASRSTGKGYTF	TGTGCCAGCAGATCGACAGGGAAGGGCTACACCTTC
-	TRBD1	TRBV6-1	TRBJ2-5	15	CASGMGTGIQETQYF	TGTGCCAGCGGAATGGGGACAGGGATCCAAGAGACCCAGTACTTC
-	-	TRBV6-6	TRBJ1-2	15	CASSYLAGVGYGYTF	TGTGCCAGCAGTTACTTGGCAGGGGTCGGATATGGCTACACCTTC
once	TRBD2	TRBV7-6	TRBJ2-7	14	CASSLGLAGYEQYF	TGTGCCAGCAGCCTCGGACTAGCGGGCTACGAGCAGTACTTC
once	-	TRBV6-1	TRBJ1-3	15	CASSDAGGEGNTIYF	TGTGCCAGCAGTGATGCCGGGGGGGAGGGAAACACCATATATTTT
-	-	TRBV6-6	TRBJ2-1	15	CATAHSELGPNEQFF	TGTGCCACAGCCCACTCCGAATTGGGCCCGAATGAGCAGTTCTTC
-	TRBD2	TRBV30	TRBJ2-1	13	CAWARDYYNEQFF	TGTGCCTGGGCCCGGGACTATTACAATGAGCAGTTCTTC
once	-	TRBV19	TRBJ1-2	12	CASSLGGAAGTF	TGTGCCAGTAGTCTGGGGGGGGCGGCTGGCACCTTC
-	-	TRBV7-2	TRBJ2-7	15	CASSLSRGGFYEQYF	TGTGCCAGCAGCTTATCCCGTGGAGGGTTCTACGAGCAGTACTTC
-	-	TRBV7-2	TRBJ1-5	13	CASSGDAVQPQHF	TGTGCCAGCAGCGGGGATGCGGTACAGCCCCAGCATTTT
-	-	TRBV19	TRBJ2-7	13	CASGGTDTYEQYF	TGTGCCAGTGGCGGGACGGACACCTACGAGCAGTACTTC
-	TRBD2	TRBV5-4	TRBJ2-1	15	CASSREGKGFNEQFF	TGTGCCAGCAGCCGGGAGGGGAAAGGCTTCAATGAGCAGTTCTTC
-	-	TRBV6-1	TRBJ2-1	12	CASRPGDNEQFF	TGTGCCAGCCGCCCGGGGGACAATGAGCAGTTCTTC
-	TRBD1	TRBV30	TRBJ1-6	15	CALILDRDYNSPLHF	TGTGCCCTCATCTTGGACAGGGATTATAATTCACCCCTCCACTTT
-	TRBD1	TRBV6-6	TRBJ2-1	16	CASAYGPGTDTKKQFF	TGTGCCAGCGCTTATGGCCCCGGGACAGACACCAAGAAGCAGTTCTTC
-	TRBD2	TRBV9	TRBJ2-5	18	CASSVVASGGLVKETQYF	TGTGCCAGCAGCGTAGTTGCTAGCGGGGGGCTTGTGAAAGAGACCCAGTACTTC
medium-sized	-	TRBV30	TRBJ1-1	15	CAWNIGIGSTSRAFF	TGTGCCTGGAACATCGGCATTGGATCCACCAGTCGAGCTTTCTTT
once	TRBD1	TRBV6-7	TRBJ2-3	16	CASSTDRGSITDTQYF	TGTGCCAGCAGCACAGACAGGGGTTCGATCACAGATACGCAGTATTTT
-	TRBD2	TRBV5-1	TRBJ2-1	15	CASSLQAGGHLEQFF	TGCGCCAGCAGTTTACAAGCGGGGGGGCACCTTGAGCAGTTCTTC
-	TRBD1	TRBV5-5	TRBJ1-1	13	CASSLEQGTEAFF	TGTGCCAGCAGCTTGGAACAGGGGACTGAAGCTTTCTTT
-	-	TRBV18	TRBJ2-1	15	CASSPGGSSYNEQFF	TGTGCCAGCTCTCCCGGGGGAAGCTCCTACAATGAGCAGTTCTTC
few	TRBD1	TRBV7-6	TRBJ1-1	15	CASSLALDTGAEAFF	TGTGCCAGCAGCCTAGCCTTAGATACAGGGGCTGAAGCTTTCTTT
-	TRBD1	TRBV30	TRBJ1-1	15	CAWSRRQGVWTEAFF	TGTGCCTGGAGCCGCCGACAGGGGGTGTGGACTGAAGCTTTCTTT
-	-	TRBV28	TRBJ2-7	10	CASSLGEQYF	TGTGCCAGCAGTTTGGGGGAGCAGTACTTC
-	TRBD1	TRBV7-2	TRBJ2-5	17	CASSLNPRQGARETQYF	TGTGCCAGCAGCTTAAACCCCCGACAGGGGGCCAGGGAGACCCAGTACTTC
-	-	TRBV7-6	TRBJ2-3	14	CASSLGVPPDTQYF	TGTGCCAGCAGCTTAGGGGTCCCCCCAGATACGCAGTATTTT
once	TRBD1	TRBV7-2	TRBJ1-1	15	CASSLHAGGNTEAFF	TGTGCCAGCAGCTTACACGCAGGGGGCAATACTGAAGCTTTCTTT
-	-	TRBV7-8	TRBJ1-2	13	CASSSQGFRGYTF	TGTGCCAGCAGCTCGCAGGGGTTTCGGGGCTACACCTTC
-	TRBD1	TRBV28	TRBJ1-2	13	CARRQGEGYGYTF	TGTGCCAGAAGACAGGGGGAGGGATATGGCTACACCTTC
-	-	TRBV18	TRBJ1-1	16	CASSPQHPARNTEAFF	TGTGCCAGCTCACCTCAGCATCCAGCTAGGAACACTGAAGCTTTCTTT
-	-	TRBV19	TRBJ1-2	13	CASSTDRGYGYTF	TGTGCCAGTAGTACGGATCGGGGGTATGGCTACACCTTC
-	-	TRBV15	TRBJ1-2	15	CATSRDSRNGDGYTF	TGTGCCACCAGCAGAGATAGCAGGAATGGGGATGGCTACACCTTC
-	TRBD1	TRBV5-6	TRBJ2-3	15	CASSLGQGAGDTQYF	TGTGCCAGCAGCTTGGGGCAGGGGGCAGGAGATACGCAGTATTTT
-	-	TRBV5-1	TRBJ1-6	16	CASSLAVGSYNSPLHF	TGCGCCAGCAGCTTGGCCGTTGGGAGCTATAATTCACCCCTCCACTTT
-	-	TRBV6-5	TRBJ2-7	13	CASSLGHHYEQYF	TGTGCCAGCAGCCTAGGTCACCACTACGAGCAGTACTTC
-	-	TRBV7-2	TRBJ1-2	15	CASSAPDRAIYGYTF	TGTGCCAGCAGCGCCCCGGACAGAGCTATCTATGGCTACACCTTC
few	-	TRBV5-1	TRBJ2-5	14	CASSTLGLQETQYF	TGCGCCAGCAGCACGCTGGGCCTACAAGAGACCCAGTACTTC